These 2 T cell receptor beta chains originate from one sample sequenced in a study of blood T cell repertoires in COVID-19 (dated by TCRdb to about 2020). Library preparation was by the immunoSEQ multiplex PCR assay. The table comes from immuneACCESS by way of TCRdb, which keeps in-frame sequences with V and J called. Part of the clones is missing from these tables; in studies checked, under half for an unresolved V gene and the rest for unknown reasons. This sample has more than 130,000 clones in its table, and roughly 89% of those were observed once. The top ten clonotypes cover more than 4% of the sample. The sequenced sample consisted of peripheral blood. The receptor set was obtained from a woman in her forties with acute or convalescent COVID-19.

The chain links TRBV5-1 to TRBJ1-2, with 10 bases aligning to TRBD1. Trimming cost V 2 bases and J 4 bases; bases outside gene matches: 11. The CDR3 has 17 amino acids. Germline CDR1 SGHRS, CDR2 YFSETQ. The CDR3 region is CASSFTGTGASSYGYTF. In DNA form, the CDR3 reads TGCGCCAGCAGCTTCACCGGGACAGGGGCCAGCAGCTATGGCTACACCTTC.

This clone has just a few counts. The chain recombines TRBV21-1 with TRBJ2-2; the DNA was not compared with TRBD2, the D call given in the table. TRBV21-1 is reported as a pseudogene. The CDR3 contains 18 residues. CDR3 bases: TGTGCCAGCAGCAAAGGGGCCACTTCAGCGGGAAACACCGGGGAGCTGTTTTTT. Translating it yields CASSKGATSAGNTGELFF.